A single sample is the source of the 9 T cell receptor beta chains below, sequenced in a study of T cell responses to AZD1222 COVID-19 vaccine. Sequenced by immunoSEQ multiplex PCR; TCRdb stores in-frame clones only, minus some. Among more than 150,000 clones listed, less than 95% were seen once. Sequenced material: peripheral blood, taken on day 0 of AZD1222 vaccination. These receptors all stem from an adult in good health.

V is TRBV27 and J is TRBJ2-1; D gene ambiguous. The CDR3 covers 17 residues. Trimming left V 0 bases short and J 4 bases short, with 16 bases between. Germline CDR1 and CDR2: MNHEY and SMNVEV (reference sequence). In DNA, the CDR3 is TGTGCCAGCAGTTTATCGGTACAAAGGAATATTTACAATGAGCAGTTCTTC. This codes for CASSLSVQRNIYNEQFF.

This sequence joins TRBV28 and TRBJ1-4; possibly TRBD1 for D (6 bases). Germline lookup yields CDR1 MDHEN and CDR2 SYDVKM. Trimming removed 8 bases from V and 6 bases from J, with 22 bases in between. The CDR3 runs to 16 residues. CDR3 in DNA: TGTGCCAGCTCAGCAGAGGACAGCTACGATCATGAAAAACTGTTTTTT. This gives the protein CASSAEDSYDHEKLFF.

This sequence joins TRBV21-1 and TRBJ1-4. TRBV21-1 is shown as a pseudogene. The CDR3 consists of 19 residues. CDR3 sequence reads: CASSKLRGTLVATNEKLFF. The CDR3 nucleotides are TGTGCCAGCAGCAAATTAAGGGGGACTTTAGTTGCAACTAATGAAAAACTGTTTTTT.

J is TRBJ1-2 and V is TRBV30, with unresolved D. The CDR3 runs to 11 residues. Germline CDR1 GTSNPN, CDR2 SVGIG (reference sequence). Trimming stripped 4 bases from V and 8 bases from J, with 11 bases between. Here the CDR3 reads CAWTVGFGYTF. The CDR3 nucleotides are TGTGCCTGGACAGTAGGTTTCGGCTACACCTTC.

Remarks on this clone: Distinct nucleotide sequences in the sample also encode this CDR3. This chain joins TRBV24-1 and TRBJ2-7; D unresolved. Germline-derived CDR1 and CDR2 are KGHDR and SFDVKD. V lost 4 bases and J 4 bases, leaving 4 bases between the germline ends. The CDR3 contains 11 residues. The CDR3 nucleotides read TGTGCCACCAGTGAAGGGTACGAGCAGTACTTC. It encodes CATSEGYEQYF.

The chain recombines TRBV19 with TRBJ2-1; 12 nucleotides align to TRBD2. Trimming took 5 bases from V and 3 from J; bases not matched to a gene: 2. This CDR3 comprises 15 residues. The germline V gene has CDR1 LNHDA and CDR2 SQIVND (reference sequence). The chain's CDR3 is CASSQGLAGYNEQFF. CDR3 sequence (DNA): TGTGCCAGTAGTCAGGGACTAGCGGGCTACAATGAGCAGTTCTTC.

The chain carries TRBV3-1 (or the pseudogene TRBV3-2) and TRBJ2-1; D gene unclear. V was pared by 0 bases and J by 8 bases, with 8 bases between. The CDR3 is made up of 13 amino acids. CDR1 is LGHDT and CDR2 is YNNKEL in the germline V gene (reference sequence). CDR3 protein: CASSQDSFYEQFF. CDR3 coding DNA: TGTGCCAGCAGCCAAGACAGTTTCTATGAGCAGTTCTTC.

This clone was counted a few times. Other nucleotide sequences from this sample produce the same CDR3. V gene TRBV6-4 combines with J gene TRBJ2-3; 9 bases are shared with TRBD2. V shed 5 bases and J 1 base; nucleotides not matched to a gene: 1. Germline-derived CDR1 and CDR2 are MRHNA and SNTAGT. CDR3 length: 14 amino acids. The CDR3 bases are TGTGCCAGCAGTTTAGCGGGAGGCACAGATACGCAGTATTTT. This translates into CASSLAGGTDTQYF.

J is TRBJ2-7 and V is TRBV4-1, with TRBD2 identical over 9 bases. With V trimmed by 2 bases and J by 2 bases, 4 bases remained unmatched. This CDR3 has 15 residues. CDR1 and CDR2 from the germline V gene are MGHRA and YSYEKL. CDR3 region: CASSQRLAATYEQYF. The CDR3 DNA sequence: TGCGCCAGCAGCCAAAGACTAGCGGCAACCTACGAGCAGTACTTC.